This T cell receptor (beta chain) is from a study of technical replicates of blood from a handful of donors listed by TCRdb under 2017. V is clipped by 5 bases and J by 4 bases, and the sequence between their germline boundaries is 8 bases long. Including the terminal cysteine and phenylalanine, the CDR3 comprises 12 residues. The entry retains the CDR3 DNA only, 36 bases that are in frame from base 1. Based on the germline V gene (reference sequence), the CDR1 and CDR2 sequences are SEHNR and FQNEAQ. The library relied on the immunoSEQ multiplex PCR assay. The table comes from immuneACCESS by way of TCRdb, which keeps in-frame sequences with V and J called. Part of the clones is missing from these tables; in studies checked, under half for an unresolved V gene and the rest for unknown reasons. This sample has approximately 85,000 clones in its table, and over 85% of those were observed once. The leading ten clones occupy over 0.25% of the sample.

Comments on this clone: The specificity of this receptor is unknown. Qualities for individual bases were not recorded, and no much larger clone is one base off.

This chain joins TRBV7-9 to TRBJ1-2; TRBD1 might be the D gene, on 5 matching bases. The TCR sequence derives from a human donor in good health. The specimen was T cells isolated from PBMCs. The bases are TGTGCCAGCAGCGGCCAGGGCTATGGCTACACCTTC. It translates as CASSGQGYGYTF.